What follows are 21 T cell receptor beta chains derived from one specimen sequenced in a study of beta chain features in type 1 diabetes. Expressed TCRB transcripts were sequenced because the isolated RNA had all been reverse transcribed beforehand. The data were produced by immunoSEQ multiplex PCR, yet TCRdb's version contains in-frame clones alone and is incomplete. This sample yields 300,000 to 450,000 clones, of which around 20% are seen a single time; under 0.055% belongs to the top ten. Sequences were obtained from naive CD4+ T cells from blood. The receptors originated from a woman under 30 in good health.

This chain connects TRBV6-1 to TRBJ2-7; D uncertain. Deletions cut 7 bases from V and 0 bases from J, with 16 bases between. CDR1 is MNHNS, CDR2 SASEGT, per germline. The CDR3 spans 15 residues. In DNA, the CDR3 is TGTGCCAGCACGCCAGCCTTTAGGAGCTCCTACGAGCAGTACTTC. Translated: CASTPAFRSSYEQYF.

In this sample, this clone turned up a few times. The chain combines TRBV7-9 with TRBJ2-1; possible D gene TRBD2, 6 bases. Germline V gene data show CDR1 as SEHNR and CDR2 as FQNEAQ (reference sequence). This CDR3 has 12 residues. The V end lost 3 bases, the J end lost 15 bases, and 15 bases lay between the germline ends. CDR3 sequence: CASSLPSVGWFF. The CDR3 DNA reads TGTGCCAGCAGCTTGCCTAGCGTTGGTTGGTTCTTC.

The chain joins TRBV23-1 to TRBJ2-4, with D perhaps TRBD2 (6 bases). TRBV23-1 is an ORF; its function is uncertain. With 6 bases removed from V and 8 bases from J, the gap between germline ends came to 20 bases. This CDR3 contains 15 residues. CDR3 nucleotide sequence: TGCGCCAGCAGCTACGGGACCCCTTCGGGAGACATTCAGTACTTC. It codes for CASSYGTPSGDIQYF.

The chain couples TRBV9 to TRBJ1-4; 7 bases align to TRBD1. The CDR3 sequence is 17 residues long. Germline CDR1 and CDR2: SGDLS and YYNGEE. V dropped 2 bases and J dropped 7; count of bases not matched to a gene: 14. The CDR3 nucleotides are TGTGCCAGCAGCGTGAGGGGAGAGGGGGCGTACGGTGAAAAACTGTTTTTT. Its translation is CASSVRGEGAYGEKLFF.

The rearrangement uses TRBV7-2 and TRBJ2-1, with D possibly TRBD1 on 6 matching bases. This CDR3 is built from 12 residues. Deletions cut 7 bases from V and 7 bases from J, with 11 bases between. CDR1 is SGHTA, CDR2 FQGNSA, per germline. CDR3 coding DNA: TGTGCCAGCACTACAAGGGGGAATGAGCAGTTCTTC. Residues: CASTTRGNEQFF.

Only a few counts were recorded for this clone. The V gene is TRBV19, the J gene TRBJ2-5, with D perhaps matching TRBD1 (6 bases). Trimming removed 6 bases at V and 1 base at J, with 12 bases between. This CDR3 spans 14 amino acids. CDR1 is LNHDA and CDR2 is SQIVND in the germline V gene (reference sequence). In DNA form, the CDR3 reads TGTGCCAGTAGCGCCGGGACAACCCAAGAGACCCAGTACTTC. Translating it yields CASSAGTTQETQYF.

The chain joins TRBV6-1 to TRBJ1-2; possibly TRBD1 for D (6 bases). The germline V gene encodes CDR1 MNHNS and CDR2 SASEGT. The germline V and J ends were trimmed by 4 bases and 7 bases, with 13 bases remaining between them. This CDR3 is built from 13 residues. The CDR3 DNA follows: TGTGCCAGCAGTGCACAGGGTTCCACTGGCTACACCTTC. This encodes CASSAQGSTGYTF.

CDR3 bases: TGCGCCAGCAGCCGATATGGCGGGGGGGCAGATACGCAGTATTTT. Protein: CASSRYGGGADTQYF. The chain combines TRBV4-1 with TRBJ2-3; 9 bases are shared with TRBD2. The CDR3 is 15 amino acids. The V gene's germline CDR1 is MGHRA and CDR2 YSYEKL. After removal of 4 bases from V and 4 bases from J, the junction contained 6 bases not matched to a gene.

The chain employs TRBV25-1 and TRBJ2-1; a possible D gene is TRBD1 (6 bases). Per the germline V gene, CDR1 is MGHDK and CDR2 is SYGVNS. CDR3 length: 14 residues. Trimming stripped 1 base from V and 5 bases from J, with 9 bases between. The CDR3 DNA sequence: TGTGCCAGCAGTGAATGGTCAGGGGACAATGAGCAGTTCTTC. This gives the protein CASSEWSGDNEQFF. Complete variable domain (other parts from reference TRBV25-1 and TRBJ2-1): EADIYQTPRYLVIGTGKKITLECSQTMGHDKMYWYQQDPGMELHLIHYSYGVNSTEKGDLSSESTVSRIRTEHFPLTLESARPSHTSQYLCASSEWSGDNEQFFGPGTRLTVL.

This clone was observed a handful of times. J is TRBJ1-2 and V is TRBV7-2, with no clear D. The CDR3 runs to 14 residues. CDR1 and CDR2 (germline): SGHTA, FQGNSA. V was clipped by 5 bases and J by 7 bases, with 17 bases between them. The CDR3 coding sequence is TGTGCCAGCAGCGTCGCACAAACAATTGGTGGCTACACCTTC. It specifies CASSVAQTIGGYTF.

V is TRBV10-3 and J is TRBJ1-2; 9 positions match TRBD1. J lost 4 bases, V lost 8 bases, and 5 bases had no gene match. The germline V gene has CDR1 ENHRY and CDR2 SYGVKD. This CDR3 has 13 residues. CDR3 DNA: TGTGCCATCGGGGACAGGGAGACCTATGGCTACACCTTC. Translation gives CAIGDRETYGYTF.

The V and J genes are TRBV30 and TRBJ1-5; D is unresolved. Between the trimmed V and J ends, which lost 4 bases and 5 bases, there was a span of 12 bases. The CDR3 loop spans 13 amino acids. Germline V gene data show CDR1 as GTSNPN and CDR2 as SVGIG (reference sequence). In DNA form, the CDR3 reads TGTGCCTGGACGGCGGCAACGGATCAGCCCCAGCATTTT. This gives the protein CAWTAATDQPQHF.

This sequence joins TRBV29-1 and TRBJ1-1; tentative D call: TRBD1 (5 bases). Germline V gives CDR1 SQVTM, CDR2 ANQGSEA. Trimming left V 7 bases short and J 13 bases short, with 16 bases between. The CDR3 consists of 10 residues. The CDR3 region is CSARGGDDFF. DNA for the CDR3: TGCAGCGCCCGGGGGGGAGACGATTTCTTT.

This clone has just a few counts. The chain is built from TRBV5-6 and TRBJ1-1, with 7 bases matching TRBD1. V was pared by 3 bases and J by 0 bases, with 2 bases of the junction left unmatched. This CDR3 is built from 14 residues. Germline lookup yields CDR1 SGHDT and CDR2 YYEEEE. The DNA for the CDR3 is TGTGCCAGCAGCTGGGGACAGTTGAACACTGAAGCTTTCTTT. Translating it yields CASSWGQLNTEAFF.

This clone came up a few times. At the DNA level, this CDR3 is encoded by other sequences in the same sample as well. This chain links TRBV15 with TRBJ2-1; TRBD2 matches 9 bases. Germline V lookup: CDR1 LNHNV, CDR2 YYDKDF (reference sequence). This CDR3 has 15 amino acids. With 1 base clipped from V and 4 bases from J, the junction kept 2 bases outside the gene matches. As DNA, the CDR3 is TGTGCCACCAGCAGAGGACTAGCGGAGTACAATGAGCAGTTCTTC. It encodes CATSRGLAEYNEQFF. The whole variable domain, remainder taken from reference TRBV15 and TRBJ2-1, is DAMVIQNPRYQVTQFGKPVTLSCSQTLNHNVMYWYQQKSSQAPKLLFHYYDKDFNNEADTPDNFQSRRPNTSFCFLDIRSPGLGDTAMYLCATSRGLAEYNEQFFGPGTRLTVL.

The chain couples TRBV14 to TRBJ1-6; the D is unclear. Per the germline V gene, CDR1 is SGHDN and CDR2 is FVKESK. The ends were cut back, 1 base at V and 14 bases at J, with 9 bases in the middle. This CDR3 has 12 residues. CDR3 DNA: TGTGCCAGCAGCCAAGGGCGGATATCCCTCCACTTT. Encoded protein: CASSQGRISLHF. Combining the CDR3 with reference TRBV14 and TRBJ1-6 gives the whole variable domain EAGVTQFPSHSVIEKGQTVTLRCDPISGHDNLYWYRRVMGKEIKFLLHFVKESKQDESGMPNNRFLAERTGGTYSTLKVQPAELEDSGVYFCASSQGRISLHFGNGTRLTVT.

The V gene is TRBV2, the J gene TRBJ2-1, with 14 bases that match TRBD2. Germline CDR1 reads SNHLY; CDR2 reads FYNNEI. V was pared by 6 bases and J by 9 bases, with 7 bases of the junction left unmatched. The CDR3 runs to 15 residues. The CDR3 here is CASSRTSGRLFEQFF. The CDR3 region has the DNA TGTGCCAGCAGCAGGACTAGCGGGAGGTTATTTGAGCAGTTCTTC.

The J gene is TRBJ2-3, the V gene TRBV4-1; no clear D. The ends were cut back, 3 bases at V and 2 bases at J, with 3 bases in the middle. Germline V gives CDR1 MGHRA, CDR2 YSYEKL. The CDR3 runs to 12 residues. The CDR3 reads CASSQYTDTQYF. The DNA of the CDR3 is TGCGCCAGCAGCCAGTACACAGATACGCAGTATTTT.

This clone was counted a few times. CDR3 residues: CASSDSERSQYEQYF. CDR3 DNA sequence: TGTGCCAGCTCTGACTCTGAAAGATCTCAATACGAGCAGTACTTC. V gene TRBV18 combines with J gene TRBJ2-7; D remains unclear. V was trimmed by 6 bases and J by 4 bases, leaving 19 bases between them. The germline V gene encodes CDR1 KGHSH and CDR2 LQKENI. CDR3 length: 15 amino acids.

J is TRBJ1-5 and V is TRBV19; D is perhaps TRBD1 (6 bases). The V gene lost 7 bases and the J gene lost 2 bases, with 12 bases spanning the gap. The germline V gene encodes CDR1 LNHDA and CDR2 SQIVND (reference sequence). This CDR3 comprises 14 residues. The CDR3 protein is CASKANRGNQPQHF. The CDR3 DNA reads TGTGCCAGTAAGGCAAACAGGGGCAATCAGCCCCAGCATTTT.

This clone was detected only a few times. The V call is TRBV6-4, the J call TRBJ2-3; 8 nucleotides match TRBD2. Germline assignment: CDR1 MRHNA and CDR2 SNTAGT. This CDR3 comprises 14 residues. Trimming took 10 bases from V and 0 from J; bases not matched to a gene: 6. The CDR3: CATSPGGSTDTQYF. CDR3 bases: TGTGCCACCTCTCCGGGGGGGAGCACAGATACGCAGTATTTT.